Listed below are T cell receptor beta chains from one sample, sequenced in a study of cytomegalovirus exposure and HLA in healthy donors. Clones were read by immunoSEQ multiplex PCR, and TCRdb kept only the in-frame ones, dropping some. The sample includes a few hundred thousand clones, 80% to 90% of them seen just once. Sequencing was performed on PBMCs. The receptors derive from a young woman in good health and CMV-seronegative. Both conserved end residues are part of each CDR3. The D gene is left open where the match is weak. Clone sizes are given selectively: once, few, many, or a class where the clone is expanded.

V	J	size	D	CDR3	DNA
TRBV28	TRBJ1-4	-	TRBD1	CASSGPGQGNEKLFF	TGTGCCAGCAGTGGGCCGGGACAGGGTAATGAAAAACTGTTTTTT
TRBV27	TRBJ2-7	-	TRBD1	CASTPGQGAYEQYF	TGTGCCAGCACCCCGGGACAGGGTGCCTACGAGCAGTACTTC
TRBV6-5	TRBJ1-1	once	-	CASGPGNTEAFF	TGTGCCAGCGGGCCTGGGAACACTGAAGCTTTCTTT
TRBV6-6	TRBJ1-2	-	-	CASSLQGRNYGYTF	TGTGCCAGCAGCCTACAGGGACGTAACTATGGCTACACCTTC
TRBV19	TRBJ2-1	-	-	CASTDQRAYNEQFF	TGTGCCAGTACCGACCAGAGGGCCTACAATGAGCAGTTCTTC
TRBV27	TRBJ2-7	-	-	CASSLTGDTYEQYF	TGTGCCAGCAGTTTAACCGGGGACACCTACGAGCAGTACTTC
TRBV5-1	TRBJ1-6	-	-	CASSLETENSPLHF	TGCGCCAGCAGCTTGGAGACAGAGAATTCACCCCTCCACTTT
TRBV5-6	TRBJ2-2	-	TRBD2	CASSSLTSVSYTGELFF	TGTGCCAGCAGCTCCCTGACTAGCGTTTCGTACACCGGGGAGCTGTTTTTT
TRBV7-9	TRBJ1-2	-	-	CASSTGQGSGYTF	TGTGCCAGCAGCACAGGCCAGGGGTCTGGCTACACCTTC
TRBV27	TRBJ2-2	-	TRBD2	CASSFTSGGPNTGELFF	TGTGCCAGCAGTTTTACTAGCGGGGGGCCTAACACCGGGGAGCTGTTTTTT
TRBV9	TRBJ1-1	-	-	CASSPFGGNTEAFF	TGTGCCAGCAGCCCCTTTGGAGGGAACACTGAAGCTTTCTTT
TRBV5-4	TRBJ2-3	-	TRBD2	CASSLGTSGVPDTQYF	TGTGCCAGCAGCTTGGGGACTAGCGGGGTTCCAGATACGCAGTATTTT
TRBV27	TRBJ1-6	once	TRBD1	CASSFLRQGASYNSPLHF	TGTGCCAGCAGTTTTCTTCGACAGGGGGCATCCTATAATTCACCCCTCCACTTT
TRBV2	TRBJ2-1	-	-	CASSDVGGPWFF	TGTGCCAGCAGTGACGTGGGGGGGCCTTGGTTCTTC
TRBV7-9	TRBJ1-1	few	-	CASTHPVNTEAFF	TGTGCCAGCACTCACCCAGTGAACACTGAAGCTTTCTTT
TRBV6-5	TRBJ1-2	-	-	CASSSDRRYGYTF	TGTGCCAGCAGTTCTGACAGGCGGTATGGCTACACCTTC
TRBV6-1	TRBJ2-7	-	TRBD2	CASSEGQAGVAEQYF	TGTGCCAGCAGTGAAGGTCAAGCGGGGGTTGCCGAGCAGTACTTC
TRBV13	TRBJ2-7	-	-	CASSLGQGGEQYF	TGTGCCAGCAGCTTAGGCCAGGGTGGAGAGCAGTACTTC
TRBV6-1	TRBJ2-7	few	-	CASSGRTLDVIGGYEQYF	TGTGCCAGCAGTGGGCGGACCTTAGATGTCATAGGGGGCTACGAGCAGTACTTC
TRBV27	TRBJ2-3	once	TRBD2	CASSYGLDGTDTQYF	TGTGCCAGCAGTTATGGACTAGACGGCACAGATACGCAGTATTTT
TRBV28	TRBJ2-3	once	TRBD2	CASSRGGVLGTDTQYF	TGTGCCAGCTCCCGGGGAGGGGTCTTAGGCACAGATACGCAGTATTTT
TRBV27	TRBJ1-4	once	-	CASSPPPGFGGSYEKLFF	TGTGCCAGCAGTCCCCCCCCAGGTTTCGGGGGTAGTTATGAAAAACTGTTTTTT
TRBV30	TRBJ2-7	-	TRBD2	CAWSERGSSYEQYF	TGTGCCTGGAGTGAGCGGGGGAGCTCCTACGAGCAGTACTTC
TRBV4-1	TRBJ1-1	once	TRBD1	CASSLSDRDDTEAFF	TGCGCCAGCAGCCTGAGTGACAGGGATGACACTGAAGCTTTCTTT
TRBV5-6	TRBJ1-1	-	TRBD1	CASSLVRGLGTEAFF	TGTGCCAGCAGCTTGGTAAGGGGGCTAGGGACTGAAGCTTTCTTT
TRBV9	TRBJ1-1	-	-	CASSDGQIMNTEAFF	TGTGCCAGCAGCGACGGACAGATCATGAACACTGAAGCTTTCTTT
TRBV5-4	TRBJ1-3	-	-	CASSLSRGNTIYF	TGTGCCAGCAGCTTGTCTCGGGGGAACACCATATATTTT
TRBV4-1	TRBJ2-3	-	TRBD2	CASSQVGLAGGLEADTQYF	TGCGCCAGCAGCCAAGTGGGACTAGCGGGGGGGCTAGAAGCAGATACGCAGTATTTT
TRBV7-9	TRBJ1-1	-	TRBD1	CSSSSSGGIEAFF	TGTTCCAGCAGCTCATCAGGGGGAATTGAAGCTTTCTTT
TRBV7-6	TRBJ2-7	-	TRBD1	CASSLAGTGPYEQYF	TGTGCCAGCAGCTTAGCTGGGACAGGACCCTACGAGCAGTACTTC
TRBV11-3	TRBJ2-1	-	TRBD2	CASSLGGTSYNEQFF	TGTGCCAGCAGCCTCGGGGGGACCTCCTACAATGAGCAGTTCTTC
TRBV27	TRBJ1-5	-	-	CASSLRAGGFYQPQHF	TGTGCCAGCAGTTTAAGGGCCGGGGGATTCTATCAGCCCCAGCATTTT
TRBV29-1	TRBJ2-1	once	-	CSVENPGNYNEQFF	TGCAGCGTTGAAAACCCAGGTAATTACAATGAGCAGTTCTTC
TRBV2	TRBJ1-1	-	-	CASSLRRGNTEAFF	TGTGCCAGCAGTTTGCGTAGGGGGAACACTGAAGCTTTCTTT
TRBV14	TRBJ2-1	-	TRBD2	CASSQDWSGSYNEQFF	TGTGCCAGCAGCCAAGACTGGAGCGGGAGCTACAATGAGCAGTTCTTC
TRBV2	TRBJ2-5	-	TRBD2	CASSDAVLSGETQYF	TGTGCCAGCAGTGATGCGGTTCTTAGCGGGGAGACCCAGTACTTC
TRBV15	TRBJ1-1	-	-	CATSSSLMNTEAFF	TGTGCCACCAGCAGCTCTTTAATGAACACTGAAGCTTTCTTT
TRBV28	TRBJ2-7	-	TRBD1	CASSGTGSTGEQYF	TGTGCCAGCAGCGGGACAGGGTCGACCGGCGAGCAGTACTTC
TRBV13	TRBJ2-7	-	TRBD2	CASSLGGGTYEQYF	TGTGCCAGCAGCTTAGGCGGGGGGACCTACGAGCAGTACTTC
TRBV5-6	TRBJ1-1	-	TRBD1	CASTNTGQISGTEAFF	TGTGCCAGCACCAACACGGGACAGATAAGTGGTACTGAAGCTTTCTTT
TRBV11-3	TRBJ2-5	-	-	CASSLDTGETQYF	TGTGCCAGCAGCTTAGACACCGGAGAGACCCAGTACTTC
TRBV19	TRBJ2-5	-	TRBD2	CASRRLAGVQETQYF	TGTGCCAGTAGGAGACTAGCGGGGGTGCAAGAGACCCAGTACTTC
TRBV5-1	TRBJ1-1	-	-	CASIGVTEAFF	TGCGCCAGCATCGGGGTAACTGAAGCTTTCTTT
TRBV9	TRBJ1-2	few	-	CASSFDSSPAYGYTF	TGTGCCAGCAGCTTCGACAGCTCCCCCGCCTATGGCTACACCTTC
TRBV5-1	TRBJ2-7	-	-	CASSSDSGGSYEQYF	TGCGCCAGCAGTTCGGACAGTGGAGGCTCCTACGAGCAGTACTTC
TRBV23-1	TRBJ2-2	-	TRBD1	CASRSMSTKQGSYTGELFF	TGCGCCAGCAGGTCAATGTCCACGAAACAGGGGTCCTACACCGGGGAGCTGTTTTTT
TRBV4-2	TRBJ2-2	-	-	CASSQDPAGATYTGELFF	TGTGCCAGCAGCCAAGATCCGGCGGGGGCGACGTACACCGGGGAGCTGTTTTTT
TRBV27	TRBJ1-2	-	TRBD1	CASSLGGQGVRGYTF	TGTGCCAGCAGTTTAGGTGGACAGGGGGTCCGGGGCTACACCTTC
TRBV13	TRBJ1-1	-	TRBD1	CASSLGQGRTEAFF	TGTGCCAGCAGCCTGGGACAGGGGCGCACTGAAGCTTTCTTT
TRBV28	TRBJ1-2	-	TRBD1	CASSLETGANYGYTF	TGTGCCAGCAGTTTAGAGACAGGGGCAAACTATGGCTACACCTTC
TRBV6-5	TRBJ1-5	once	-	CATSSSFSNQPQHF	TGTGCCACCTCCAGTTCTTTTAGCAATCAGCCCCAGCATTTT
TRBV2	TRBJ2-7	-	-	CAFSGGEKSSYEQYF	TGTGCCTTCTCCGGGGGTGAAAAGAGCTCCTACGAGCAGTACTTC
TRBV9	TRBJ2-1	-	TRBD2	CASSPRGGSNEQFF	TGTGCCAGCAGCCCACGGGGGGGGAGCAATGAGCAGTTCTTC
TRBV2	TRBJ1-1	-	TRBD1	CASSVLADRGNTEAFF	TGTGCCAGCAGCGTCCTGGCCGACAGGGGTAACACTGAAGCTTTCTTT
TRBV23-1	TRBJ2-7	-	TRBD1	CASSQSTRQGSEQYF	TGCGCCAGCAGTCAATCGACGAGACAGGGGTCCGAGCAGTACTTC
TRBV6-6	TRBJ2-7	-	-	CASSYSTGQHEQYF	TGTGCCAGCAGTTACTCGACCGGACAGCACGAGCAGTACTTC
TRBV6-4	TRBJ2-1	-	TRBD2	CASSARGLAGGPNEQFF	TGTGCCAGCAGTGCCCGGGGACTAGCGGGGGGTCCCAATGAGCAGTTCTTC
TRBV5-4	TRBJ2-5	-	-	CASSLVTAQETQYF	TGTGCCAGCAGCTTGGTAACAGCCCAAGAGACCCAGTACTTC
TRBV5-1	TRBJ2-1	-	TRBD2	CASSSGLASYNEQFF	TGCGCCAGCAGCTCCGGACTAGCGTCCTACAATGAGCAGTTCTTC